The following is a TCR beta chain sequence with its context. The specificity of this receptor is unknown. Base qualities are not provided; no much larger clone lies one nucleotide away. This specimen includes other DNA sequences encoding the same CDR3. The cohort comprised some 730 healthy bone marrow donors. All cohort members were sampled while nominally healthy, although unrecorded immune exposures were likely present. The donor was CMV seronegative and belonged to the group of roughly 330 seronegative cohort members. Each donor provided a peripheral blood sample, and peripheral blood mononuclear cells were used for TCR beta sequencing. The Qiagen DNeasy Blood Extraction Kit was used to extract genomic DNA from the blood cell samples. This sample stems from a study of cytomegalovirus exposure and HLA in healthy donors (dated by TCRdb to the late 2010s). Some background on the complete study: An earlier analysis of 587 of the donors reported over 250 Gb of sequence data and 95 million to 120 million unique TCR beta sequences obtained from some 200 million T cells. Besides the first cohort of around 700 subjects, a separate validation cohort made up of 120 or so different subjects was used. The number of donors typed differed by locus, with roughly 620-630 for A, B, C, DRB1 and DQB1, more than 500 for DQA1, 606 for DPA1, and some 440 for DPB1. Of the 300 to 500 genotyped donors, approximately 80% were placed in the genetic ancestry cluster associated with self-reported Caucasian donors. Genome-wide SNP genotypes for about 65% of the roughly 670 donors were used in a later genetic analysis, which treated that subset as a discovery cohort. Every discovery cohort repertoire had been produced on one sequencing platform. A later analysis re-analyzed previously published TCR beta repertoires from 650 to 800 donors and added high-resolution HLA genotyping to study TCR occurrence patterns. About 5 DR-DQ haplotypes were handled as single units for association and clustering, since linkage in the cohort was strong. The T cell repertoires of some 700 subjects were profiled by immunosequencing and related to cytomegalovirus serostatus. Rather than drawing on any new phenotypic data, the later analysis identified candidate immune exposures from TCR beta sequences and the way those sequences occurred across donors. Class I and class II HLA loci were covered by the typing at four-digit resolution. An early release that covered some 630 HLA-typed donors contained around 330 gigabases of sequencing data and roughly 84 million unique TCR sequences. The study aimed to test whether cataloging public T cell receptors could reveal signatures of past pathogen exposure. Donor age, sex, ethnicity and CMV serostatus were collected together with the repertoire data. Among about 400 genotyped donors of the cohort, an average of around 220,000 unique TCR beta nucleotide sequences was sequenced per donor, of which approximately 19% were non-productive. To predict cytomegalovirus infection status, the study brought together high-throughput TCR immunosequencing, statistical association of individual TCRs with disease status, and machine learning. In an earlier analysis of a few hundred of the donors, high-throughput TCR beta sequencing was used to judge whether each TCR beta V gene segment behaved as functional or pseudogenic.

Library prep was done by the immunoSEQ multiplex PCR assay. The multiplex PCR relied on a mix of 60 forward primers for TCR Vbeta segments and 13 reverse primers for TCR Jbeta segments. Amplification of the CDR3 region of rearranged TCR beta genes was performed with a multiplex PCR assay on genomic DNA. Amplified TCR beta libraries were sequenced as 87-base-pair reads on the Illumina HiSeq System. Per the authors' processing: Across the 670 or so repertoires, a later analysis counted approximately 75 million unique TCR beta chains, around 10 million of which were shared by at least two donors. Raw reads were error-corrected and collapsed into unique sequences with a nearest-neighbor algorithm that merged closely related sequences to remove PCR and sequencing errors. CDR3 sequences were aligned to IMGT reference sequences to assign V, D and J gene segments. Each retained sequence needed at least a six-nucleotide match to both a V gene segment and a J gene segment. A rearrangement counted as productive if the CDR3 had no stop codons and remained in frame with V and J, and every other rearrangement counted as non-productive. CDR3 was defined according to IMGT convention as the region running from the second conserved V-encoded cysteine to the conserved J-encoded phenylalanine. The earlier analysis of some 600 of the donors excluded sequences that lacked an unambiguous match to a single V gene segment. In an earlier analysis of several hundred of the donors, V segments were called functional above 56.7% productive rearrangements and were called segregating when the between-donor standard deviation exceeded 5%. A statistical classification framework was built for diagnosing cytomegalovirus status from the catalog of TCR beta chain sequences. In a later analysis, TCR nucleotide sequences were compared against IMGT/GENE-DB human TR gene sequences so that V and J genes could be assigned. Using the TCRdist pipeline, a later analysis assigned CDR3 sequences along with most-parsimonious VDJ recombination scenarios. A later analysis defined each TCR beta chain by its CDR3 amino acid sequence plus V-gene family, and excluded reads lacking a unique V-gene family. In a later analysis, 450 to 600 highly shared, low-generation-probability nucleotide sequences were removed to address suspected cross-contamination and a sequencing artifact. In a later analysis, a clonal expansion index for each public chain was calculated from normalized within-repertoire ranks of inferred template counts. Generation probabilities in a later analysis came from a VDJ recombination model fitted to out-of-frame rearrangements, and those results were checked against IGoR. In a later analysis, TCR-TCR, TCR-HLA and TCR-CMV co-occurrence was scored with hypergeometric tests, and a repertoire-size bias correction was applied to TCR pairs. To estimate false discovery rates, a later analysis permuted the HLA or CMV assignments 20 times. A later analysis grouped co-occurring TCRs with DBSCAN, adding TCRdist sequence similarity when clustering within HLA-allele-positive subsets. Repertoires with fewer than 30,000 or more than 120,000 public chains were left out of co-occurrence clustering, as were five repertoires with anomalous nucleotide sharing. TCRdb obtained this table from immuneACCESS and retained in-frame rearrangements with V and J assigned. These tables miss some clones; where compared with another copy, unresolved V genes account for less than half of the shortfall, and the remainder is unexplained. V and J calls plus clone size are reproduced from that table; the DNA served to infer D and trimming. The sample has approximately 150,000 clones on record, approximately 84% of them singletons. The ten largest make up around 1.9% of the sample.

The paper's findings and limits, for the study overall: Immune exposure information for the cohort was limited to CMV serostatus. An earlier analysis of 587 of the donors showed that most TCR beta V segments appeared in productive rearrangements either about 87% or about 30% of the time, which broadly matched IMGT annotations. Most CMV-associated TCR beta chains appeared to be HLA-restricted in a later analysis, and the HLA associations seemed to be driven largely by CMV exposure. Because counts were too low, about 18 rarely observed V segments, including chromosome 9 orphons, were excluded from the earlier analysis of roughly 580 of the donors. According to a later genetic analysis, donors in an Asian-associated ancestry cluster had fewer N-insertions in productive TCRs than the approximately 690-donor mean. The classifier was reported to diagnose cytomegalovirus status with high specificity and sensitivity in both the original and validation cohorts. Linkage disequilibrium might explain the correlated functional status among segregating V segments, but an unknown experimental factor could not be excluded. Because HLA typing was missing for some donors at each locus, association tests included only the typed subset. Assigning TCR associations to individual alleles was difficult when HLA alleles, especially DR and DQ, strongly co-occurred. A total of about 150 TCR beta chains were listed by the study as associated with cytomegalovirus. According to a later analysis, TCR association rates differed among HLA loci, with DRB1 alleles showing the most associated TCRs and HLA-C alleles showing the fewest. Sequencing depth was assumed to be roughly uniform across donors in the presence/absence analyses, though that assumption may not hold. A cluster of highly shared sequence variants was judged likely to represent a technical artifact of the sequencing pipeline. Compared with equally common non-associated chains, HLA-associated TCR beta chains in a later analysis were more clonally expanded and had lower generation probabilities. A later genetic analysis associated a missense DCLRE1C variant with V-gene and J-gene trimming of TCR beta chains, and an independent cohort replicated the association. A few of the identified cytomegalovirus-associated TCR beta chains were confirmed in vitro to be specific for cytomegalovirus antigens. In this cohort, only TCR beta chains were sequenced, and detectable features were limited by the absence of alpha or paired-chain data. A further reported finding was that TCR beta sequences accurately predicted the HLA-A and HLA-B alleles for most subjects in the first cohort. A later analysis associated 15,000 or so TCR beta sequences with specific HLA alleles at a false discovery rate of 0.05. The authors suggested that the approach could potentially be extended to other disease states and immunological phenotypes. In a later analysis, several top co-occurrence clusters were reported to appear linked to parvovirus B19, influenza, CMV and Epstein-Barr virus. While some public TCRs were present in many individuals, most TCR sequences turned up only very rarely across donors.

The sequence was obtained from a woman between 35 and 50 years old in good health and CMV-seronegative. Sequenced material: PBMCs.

The nucleotides are TGCGCCAGCAGTGAGTCCGGGGGGTGGAACACTGAAGCTTTCTTT. It is translated as CASSESGGWNTEAFF. The V gene is TRBV10-2 and the J gene is TRBJ1-1; the best D guess is TRBD1, with 5 bases matching. The CDR3, from cysteine to phenylalanine, totals 15 residues. Only CDR3 DNA remains: 45 bases, in frame from the first base. The germline V gene gives CDR1 as WSHSY and CDR2 as SAAADI. V and J are truncated by 0 bases and 1 base respectively, leaving an intervening sequence of 9 bases.